The 5 T cell receptor beta chains below come from one sample, sequenced in a study of cytomegalovirus exposure and HLA in healthy donors. In the PCR, 60 Vbeta and 13 Jbeta primers were used. Only in-frame clones appear in the TCRdb table, and some are missing; sequencing was by immunoSEQ multiplex PCR. This table holds around 110,000 clones, approximately 80% found once. Sequencing was performed on PBMCs. Receptors originate from a man younger than 45 in good health and CMV-seropositive.

The gene calls are TRBV10-3 and TRBJ1-2; TRBD1 matches at 10 bases. The germline gives CDR1 ENHRY, CDR2 SYGVKD. After removal of 5 bases from V and 4 bases from J, the junction contained 4 bases not matched to a gene. The CDR3 length is 14 residues. In DNA form, the CDR3 reads TGTGCCATCAGTCGGACAGGGGGGAGCTATGGCTACACCTTC. The encoded protein is CAISRTGGSYGYTF.

The V call is TRBV7-6, the J call TRBJ1-3; 12 bases align to TRBD1. The CDR3 contains 16 residues. Trimming took 5 bases from V and 4 from J; bases not matched to a gene: 6. Germline lookup yields CDR1 SGHVS and CDR2 FNYEAQ. In DNA form, the CDR3 reads TGTGCCAGCAGCCTGGGACAGGGGGCAGGAGGAAACACCATATATTTT. Its translation is CASSLGQGAGGNTIYF.

The V gene is TRBV30, the J gene TRBJ1-1; TRBD1 might be the D (5 bases). The CDR3 covers 13 residues. Germline assignment: CDR1 GTSNPN and CDR2 SVGIG (reference sequence). Trimming pared 3 bases from V and 3 bases from J, leaving 11 bases between. The CDR3 loop reads CAWSWGGDTEAFF. Written as DNA, the CDR3 is TGTGCCTGGAGCTGGGGGGGGGACACTGAAGCTTTCTTT.

The chain couples TRBV5-8 to TRBJ1-2; D gene unclear. The germline V gene encodes CDR1 SGHTS and CDR2 YDEGEE. The CDR3 has 13 amino acids. Trimming took 0 bases from V and 9 from J, leaving 12 bases between them. CDR3 coding DNA: TGTGCCAGCAGCTTGGATCCGGGAGTTAGCTACACCTTC. Translation gives CASSLDPGVSYTF.

This sequence joins TRBV7-9 and TRBJ2-3, with TRBD2 matching over 11 bases. From germline, CDR1 is SEHNR and CDR2 FQNEAQ (reference sequence). The ends lost 6 bases at V and 14 bases at J; junction bases unmatched: 7. The CDR3 has 12 amino acids. The CDR3 DNA is TGTGCCAGCAGTTTGACTAGCGGGGTGGTGTATTTT. This codes for CASSLTSGVVYF. Full variable domain (missing parts from reference TRBV7-9 and TRBJ2-3): DTGVSQNPRHKITKRGQNVTFRCDPISEHNRLYWYRQTLGQGPEFLTYFQNEAQLEKSRLLSDRFSAERPKGSFSTLEIQRTEQGDSAMYLCASSLTSGVVYFGPGTRLTVL.